These 22 T cell receptor beta chains were all obtained from the same sample, sequenced in a study of blood T cell repertoires in COVID-19. Here immunoSEQ multiplex PCR was the method, and the copy in TCRdb shows in-frame clones only, minus some. The sample includes tens of thousands of clones, 70% to 80% of them seen just once. The sequencing sample was made of peripheral blood. These receptors came from a man aged 60 to 69 with acute or convalescent COVID-19.

This rearrangement joins TRBV24-1 to TRBJ2-1; 8 positions agree with TRBD1. J gave up 5 bases and V 3 bases, and 11 bases lay outside the gene matches. CDR1 is KGHDR, CDR2 SFDVKD, per germline. This CDR3 has 17 amino acids. CDR3 amino acids: CATSDPARDRYDNEQFF. The DNA for the CDR3 is TGTGCCACCAGTGATCCTGCGAGGGACAGGTACGACAATGAGCAGTTCTTC.

The chain combines TRBV5-1 with TRBJ2-5; possible D gene TRBD2, 6 bases. CDR1 is SGHRS, CDR2 YFSETQ, per germline. This CDR3 has 14 residues. V lost 3 bases and J lost 0, with 9 bases in between. Written as DNA, the CDR3 is TGCGCCAGCAGCTCTAGCGCTCACCAAGAGACCCAGTACTTC. Its translation is CASSSSAHQETQYF.

The V and J genes are TRBV4-2 and TRBJ2-7; 8 bases align to TRBD1. The V gene end was trimmed by 3 bases and the J gene end by 3 bases; junction bases not matched to a gene: 1. The CDR3 covers 13 residues. Looked up from germline, CDR1 is LGHNA and CDR2 is YNFKEQ. CDR3 DNA sequence: TGTGCCAGCAGCCACGGACAGGGCTACGAGCAGTACTTC. Residues: CASSHGQGYEQYF.

The chain combines TRBV19 with TRBJ2-3, with 8 bases identical to TRBD2. CDR3 length: 16 residues. Germline V gene data show CDR1 as LNHDA and CDR2 as SQIVND (reference sequence). V lost 2 bases to trimming and J lost 4 bases; unmatched junction nucleotides: 8. The CDR3 DNA sequence: TGTGCCAGTAGTATACTAGGCCTAGCGGGCCCAGATACGCAGTATTTT. Translated: CASSILGLAGPDTQYF.

The chain links TRBV10-1 to TRBJ2-7; tentatively, D is TRBD1 (5 bases). CDR1 and CDR2 from the germline V gene are WNHNN and SYGVQD (reference sequence). CDR3 length equals 15 residues. The ends were cut back, 3 bases at V and 5 bases at J, with 17 bases in the middle. The CDR3: CASSDILGAPDEQYF. For the CDR3, the DNA is TGCGCCAGCAGTGATATCCTTGGGGCGCCTGACGAGCAGTACTTC.

On this clone itself: In the same sample, other DNA sequences code for this CDR3. The chain uses TRBV5-1 and TRBJ1-1; D call uncertain. The CDR3 length is 14 residues. V was trimmed by 0 bases and J by 1 base, leaving 7 bases between them. CDR1 is SGHRS, CDR2 YFSETQ, per germline. This CDR3 reads CASSLETGNTEAFF. In nucleotides, the CDR3 is TGCGCCAGCAGCTTGGAAACTGGGAACACTGAAGCTTTCTTT.

V is TRBV9 and J is TRBJ1-5, with 10 nucleotides matching TRBD1. The CDR3 loop spans 15 amino acids. With V trimmed by 3 bases and J by 4 bases, 4 bases remained unmatched. Germline V gene data show CDR1 as SGDLS and CDR2 as YYNGEE. The CDR3 DNA reads as TGTGCCAGCAGCGCCTCGGGACAGGGGAATCAGCCCCAGCATTTT. It codes for CASSASGQGNQPQHF.

This clone appeared once. This CDR3 is CSVERGRGYTF. The CDR3 nucleotides are TGCAGCGTTGAAAGGGGGCGCGGCTACACCTTC. The chain couples TRBV29-1 to TRBJ1-2; TRBD1 matches at 7 bases. With V trimmed by 2 bases and J by 8 bases, 2 bases remained unmatched. Germline-derived CDR1 and CDR2 are SQVTM and ANQGSEA. There are 11 residues in the CDR3.

This rearrangement joins TRBV6-2 or TRBV6-3 to TRBJ2-6; possible D gene TRBD2, 5 bases. The CDR3 is 16 amino acids. In germline, CDR1 is MNHEY, CDR2 SVGEGT. Trimming cost V 5 bases and J 4 bases, with 15 bases left between them. This CDR3 is CASSPGNPWGANVLTF. Written as DNA, the CDR3 is TGTGCCAGCAGTCCGGGAAATCCTTGGGGGGCCAACGTCCTGACTTTC.

V gene TRBV4-3 combines with J gene TRBJ1-4; TRBD1 is a possible D gene (5 bases). V lost 2 bases to trimming and J lost 5 bases, with 18 bases between them. The length of the CDR3 is 17 residues. The germline V gene encodes CDR1 LGHNA and CDR2 YSLEER. Here the CDR3 DNA reads TGCGCCAGCAGCCAAAGTAATGCCGGACACGCGAATGAAAAACTGTTTTTT. The encoded protein is CASSQSNAGHANEKLFF.

This rearrangement joins TRBV30 to TRBJ2-3; 14 bases match TRBD2. CDR1 is GTSNPN and CDR2 is SVGIG in the germline V gene (reference sequence). This CDR3 has 19 amino acids. V dropped 2 bases and J dropped 0; count of bases not matched to a gene: 10. DNA of the CDR3: TGTGCCTGGAGTATCGGACTAGCGGGAGGCACCACTAGCACAGATACGCAGTATTTT. This codes for CAWSIGLAGGTTSTDTQYF.

This chain links TRBV3-1 (or the pseudogene TRBV3-2) with TRBJ2-5, with 9 bases lining up with TRBD1. CDR1 and CDR2 from the germline V gene are LGHDT and YNNKEL (reference sequence). Unmatched junction bases numbered 6, after V lost 3 bases and J lost 4 bases. The CDR3 contains 15 residues. CDR3 in DNA: TGTGCCAGCAGCCAGTGGGGACAGGGAAGAGAGACCCAGTACTTC. Translated: CASSQWGQGRETQYF.

This rearrangement joins TRBV14 to TRBJ1-6; D perhaps matches TRBD1 (5 bases). The V gene's germline CDR1 is SGHDN and CDR2 FVKESK. Deletions cut 6 bases from V and 0 bases from J, with 9 bases between. This CDR3 has 15 residues. The CDR3 region is CASRRGASYNSPLHF. For the CDR3, the DNA is TGTGCCAGCAGAAGGGGCGCCTCCTATAATTCACCCCTCCACTTT.

The V call is TRBV2, the J call TRBJ2-1; D gene unclear. Looked up from germline, CDR1 is SNHLY and CDR2 is FYNNEI. The CDR3 runs 16 residues. The V gene lost 0 bases and the J gene lost 2 bases, with 11 bases spanning the gap. The CDR3 nucleotides are TGTGCCAGCAGTGAAGCCGACTCATTCCCCTACAATGAGCAGTTCTTC. The encoded protein is CASSEADSFPYNEQFF. The full variable domain, completed using reference TRBV2 and TRBJ2-1, is EPEVTQTPSHQVTQMGQEVILRCVPISNHLYFYWYRQILGQKVEFLVSFYNNEISEKSEIFDDQFSVERPDGSNFTLKIRSTKLEDSAMYFCASSEADSFPYNEQFFGPGTRLTVL.

The V call is TRBV7-9, the J call TRBJ2-7, with a weak D call TRBD1 (5 bases). The length of the CDR3 is 13 residues. V lost 1 base and J 4 bases, leaving 8 bases between the germline ends. CDR1 is SEHNR and CDR2 is FQNEAQ in the germline V gene (reference sequence). The CDR3 loop reads CASSLGTPYEQYF. The CDR3, as DNA: TGTGCCAGCAGCTTAGGGACACCGTACGAGCAGTACTTC.

In this sample, this clone turned up once. The rearrangement links TRBV3-1 (or the pseudogene TRBV3-2) to TRBJ2-2; 7 bases line up with TRBD2. Germline lookup yields CDR1 LGHDT and CDR2 YNNKEL (reference sequence). The V gene end was trimmed by 4 bases and the J gene end by 1 base; junction bases not matched to a gene: 3. The CDR3 is made up of 15 amino acids. The CDR3 loop reads CASSLTGGNTGELFF. The CDR3 bases are TGTGCCAGCAGCCTTACGGGAGGGAACACCGGGGAGCTGTTTTTT.

This chain uses TRBV4-3 with TRBJ2-1; 9 bases line up with TRBD2. Germline assignment: CDR1 LGHNA and CDR2 YSLEER. V was pared by 1 base and J by 4 bases, with 2 bases of the junction left unmatched. The CDR3 has 15 residues. CDR3 residues: CASSQGREGYNEQFF. The DNA for the CDR3 is TGCGCCAGCAGCCAAGGGCGGGAGGGGTACAATGAGCAGTTCTTC.

This chain connects TRBV12-5 to TRBJ2-5; 9 bases agree with TRBD1. CDR1 is LGHNT, CDR2 FRNRAP, per germline. V was pared by 6 bases and J by 3 bases, with 11 bases of the junction left unmatched. CDR3 length: 16 amino acids. CDR3 nucleotides: TGTGCTAGTGGGATGGACAGGGGAATTGGTAAAGAGACCCAGTACTTC. It translates to CASGMDRGIGKETQYF.

The V and J genes are TRBV21-1 and TRBJ1-6; the table's D gene call, TRBD1, was not cross checked with the DNA. TRBV21-1 is labeled a pseudogene. This CDR3 contains 15 residues. CDR3 residues: CASSKATGERSPLHF. DNA for the CDR3: TGTGCCAGCAGCAAAGCGACAGGGGAGCGATCACCCCTCCACTTT.

V and J are TRBV14 and TRBJ2-7; maybe TRBD2 (6 bases). The germline V gene has CDR1 SGHDN and CDR2 FVKESK. The V gene lost 0 bases and the J gene lost 4 bases, with 16 bases spanning the gap. This CDR3 spans 16 amino acids. The CDR3 region has the DNA TGTGCCAGCAGCCAAGATGCGGGGCTTAAGGTTTACGAGCAGTACTTC. Its protein is CASSQDAGLKVYEQYF.

The chain is built from TRBV9 and TRBJ2-5; 8 nucleotides line up with TRBD2. Germline V gives CDR1 SGDLS, CDR2 YYNGEE. The CDR3 sequence is 12 residues long. With 4 bases clipped from V and 5 bases from J, the junction kept 1 base outside the gene matches. The chain's CDR3 is CASSPGGETQYF. The CDR3 DNA reads TGTGCCAGCAGCCCGGGAGGGGAGACCCAGTACTTC.

J is TRBJ1-2 and V is TRBV6-1, with a possible D match to TRBD1 (5 bases). Germline V gene lookup returns CDR1 MNHNS and CDR2 SASEGT. V lost 3 bases, J lost 8 bases, and 16 bases lay in between. The CDR3 extends over 14 amino acids. The CDR3 nucleotides are TGTGCCAGCAGTGATCAACCAGGGCTCCGAGGCTACACCTTC. Translating gives CASSDQPGLRGYTF.